Only a few counts were recorded for the clone carrying this T cell receptor (beta chain). A TCRbeta library incorporating unique molecular identifiers was prepared. TCRdb ran MiXCR on the PCR reads and lists one entry per CDR3 protein. The sample lists hundreds of thousands of distinct CDR3 sequences, under 20% seen once, with around 38% in the top ten. This record belongs to a study of T-cell reconstitution after alpha-beta-depleted transplantation in children. The V segment lost 2 bases and the J segment 3 bases; nucleotides outside the gene matches: 12. Germline CDR1 is MNHEY and CDR2 is SVGAGI. The CDR3 loop spans 17 amino acids.

This receptor was identified in a male patient aged 2 to 9 who had a stem cell transplant for acute lymphoblastic leukemia, so the T cells may come from the graft donor. This material consisted of PBMCs, mostly from graft donor cells, taken 360 days after TCRalphabeta/CD19-depleted stem cell transplant. The chain links TRBV6-5 to TRBJ2-7; 8 bases are a match to TRBD2. The CDR3 protein is CASSYPSGLAVFYEQYF. Written as DNA, the CDR3 is TGTGCCAGCAGTTACCCATCCGGACTAGCCGTATTCTACGAGCAGTACTTC.